This T cell receptor (beta chain) was identified during a study of T cells expressing NK-cell markers. Study findings and constraints: The HCMV specificity of the expanded NKG2C+ T cell clones stayed unresolved. As a fraction of CD8+ T cells, dominant NKG2C+ clonotypes reached about 1.0-7.5% in 5 to 7 donors.

The CDR3 has 13 amino acids. CDR1 and CDR2 (germline): KGHSH, LQKENI. TCRdb re-called the 5' RACE reads and catalogs CDR3 proteins one per entry, DNA excluded. This sample contains some 450,000 distinct CDR3 sequences. A note on this clonotype: Its matching antigen is unknown.

This TCR derives from a woman between 18 and 70 years old in good health. The chain links TRBV18 to TRBJ2-5. Sequencing was carried out using blood T cells: a sorted CD56 or NKG2C T cell subset, CD4+ or CD8+ T cells, or bulk PBMC T cells (not recorded which). The CDR3 reads CASSPMNQETQYF.